The text below deals with one TCR beta chain. Germline and junction disagree at one end, which may indicate a read error. This sample was included in a study of blood T cell repertoires in COVID-19. This CDR3 has 15 amino acids. The V gene's germline CDR1 is SSHAT and CDR2 FNYEAQ (reference sequence). TCRdb's copy holds only in-frame clones and misses some; the assay was immunoSEQ multiplex PCR. The profile covers roughly 410,000 clones, with about 87% appearing a single time and approximately 2.5% taken by the ten largest. This receptor was taken from a woman aged 55-70 years with COVID-19, enrolled during active disease. Input material: peripheral blood. The V gene is TRBV7-7, the J gene TRBJ1-3; D gene ambiguous. The CDR3 sequence is CASSSGPNSGNTIYF. The CDR3 DNA is TGTGCTAGCAGCTCTGGCCCGAACTCTGGAAACACCATATATTTT.